The T cell receptor beta chain under discussion was sequenced for a study of cytomegalovirus exposure and HLA in healthy donors. Study at large: In terms of ancestry, the Caucasian-associated cluster contained roughly 80% of the approximately 400 genotyped donors. Study results and caveats: Later analysis revealed greater clonal expansion in HLA-associated TCR beta chains than in equally common others. Donor immune exposure was known only as CMV serostatus.

Researchers ran the PCR with 60 Vbeta and 13 Jbeta primers. Measured with immunoSEQ multiplex PCR; TCRdb has only the in-frame clones, and not every one. There are approximately 160,000 clones in the sample; 64% occur only once, and 2.5% to 3.5% lies in the top ten. Germline CDR1 MRHNA, CDR2 SNTAGT. The CDR3 loop spans 15 amino acids. The V and J ends lost 3 bases and 6 bases, in that order; junction bases with no gene match: 5. This clone was picked up a small number of times. Its target is not known. Unrecorded immune exposures were likely, despite nominal health at sampling. The receptor was derived from a young woman in good health and CMV-seropositive. Sequenced: PBMCs. V gene TRBV6-4 combines with J gene TRBJ1-6, with 7 bases lining up with TRBD1. The CDR3 region is CASSEGGGGNSPLHF. The CDR3 region has the DNA TGTGCCAGCAGTGAAGGAGGGGGCGGTAATTCACCCCTCCACTTT.